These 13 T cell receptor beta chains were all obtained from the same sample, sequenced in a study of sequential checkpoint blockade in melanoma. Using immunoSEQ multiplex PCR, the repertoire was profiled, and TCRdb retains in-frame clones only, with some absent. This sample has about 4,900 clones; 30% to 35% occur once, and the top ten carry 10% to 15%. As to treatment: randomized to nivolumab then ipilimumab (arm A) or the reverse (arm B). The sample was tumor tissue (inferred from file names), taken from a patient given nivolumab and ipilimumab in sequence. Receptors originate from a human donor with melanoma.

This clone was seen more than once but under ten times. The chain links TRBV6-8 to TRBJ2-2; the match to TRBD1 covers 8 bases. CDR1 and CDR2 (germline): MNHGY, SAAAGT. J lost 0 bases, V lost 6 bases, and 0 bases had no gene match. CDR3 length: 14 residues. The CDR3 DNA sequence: TGTGCCAGCAGGGACAGGGCGAACACCGGGGAGCTGTTTTTT. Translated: CASRDRANTGELFF.

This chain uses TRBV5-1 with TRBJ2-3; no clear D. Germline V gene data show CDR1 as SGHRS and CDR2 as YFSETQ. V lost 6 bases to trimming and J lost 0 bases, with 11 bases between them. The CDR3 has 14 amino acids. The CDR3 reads CASKTGPSTDTQYF. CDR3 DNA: TGCGCCAGCAAAACCGGGCCTAGCACAGATACGCAGTATTTT.

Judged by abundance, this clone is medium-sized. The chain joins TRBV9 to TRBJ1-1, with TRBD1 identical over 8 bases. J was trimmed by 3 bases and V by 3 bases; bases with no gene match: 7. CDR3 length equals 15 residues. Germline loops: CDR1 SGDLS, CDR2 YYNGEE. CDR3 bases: TGTGCCAGCAGCGAGGACAGGGACTTTGACACTGAAGCTTTCTTT. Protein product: CASSEDRDFDTEAFF. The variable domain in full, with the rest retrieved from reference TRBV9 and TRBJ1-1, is DSGVTQTPKHLITATGQRVTLRCSPRSGDLSVYWYQQSLDQGLQFLIQYYNGEERAKGNILERFSAQQFPDLHSELNLSSLELGDSALYFCASSEDRDFDTEAFFGQGTRLTVV.

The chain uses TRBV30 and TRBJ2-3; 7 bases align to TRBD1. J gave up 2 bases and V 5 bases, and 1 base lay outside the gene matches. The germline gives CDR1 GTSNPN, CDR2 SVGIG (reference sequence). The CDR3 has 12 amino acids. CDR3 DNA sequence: TGTGCCTGGGGGACAGACACAGATACGCAGTATTTT. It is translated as CAWGTDTDTQYF.

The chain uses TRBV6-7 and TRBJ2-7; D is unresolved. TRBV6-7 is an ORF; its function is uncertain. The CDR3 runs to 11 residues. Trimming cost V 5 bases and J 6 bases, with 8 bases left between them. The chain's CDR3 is CASSRRGEQYF. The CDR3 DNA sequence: TGTGCCAGCAGTCGTCGTGGCGAGCAGTACTTC.

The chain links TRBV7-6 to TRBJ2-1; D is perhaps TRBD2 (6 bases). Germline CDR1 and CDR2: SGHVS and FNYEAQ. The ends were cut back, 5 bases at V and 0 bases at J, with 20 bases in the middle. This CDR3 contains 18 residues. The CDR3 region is CASSKEVSAGYSYNEQFF. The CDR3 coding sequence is TGTGCCAGCAGCAAAGAGGTCTCGGCGGGATACTCCTACAATGAGCAGTTCTTC. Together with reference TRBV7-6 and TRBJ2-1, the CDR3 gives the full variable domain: GAGVSQSPRYKVTKRGQDVALRCDPISGHVSLYWYRQALGQGPEFLTYFNYEAQQDKSGLPNDRFSAERPEGSISTLTIQRTEQRDSAMYRCASSKEVSAGYSYNEQFFGPGTRLTVL.

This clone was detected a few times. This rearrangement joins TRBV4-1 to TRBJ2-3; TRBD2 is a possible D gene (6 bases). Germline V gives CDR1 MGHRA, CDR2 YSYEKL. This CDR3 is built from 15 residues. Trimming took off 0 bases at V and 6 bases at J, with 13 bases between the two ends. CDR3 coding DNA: TGCGCCAGCAGCCAAGAGGCGGGGCGGCGGGATACGCAGTATTTT. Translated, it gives CASSQEAGRRDTQYF.

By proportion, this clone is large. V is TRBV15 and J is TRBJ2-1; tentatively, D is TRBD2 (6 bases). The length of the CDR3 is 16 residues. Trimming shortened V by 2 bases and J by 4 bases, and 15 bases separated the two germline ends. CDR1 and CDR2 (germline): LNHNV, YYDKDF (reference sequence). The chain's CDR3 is CATSRSRRGIYNEQFF. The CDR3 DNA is TGTGCCACCAGCAGATCCCGGAGGGGTATATACAATGAGCAGTTCTTC.

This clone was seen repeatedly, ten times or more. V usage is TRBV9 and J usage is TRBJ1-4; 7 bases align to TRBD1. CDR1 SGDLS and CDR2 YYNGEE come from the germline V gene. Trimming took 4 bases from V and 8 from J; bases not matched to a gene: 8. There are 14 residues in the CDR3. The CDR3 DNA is TGTGCCAGCAGCCCCCGACAGGGACAGGAAAAACTGTTTTTT. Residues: CASSPRQGQEKLFF.

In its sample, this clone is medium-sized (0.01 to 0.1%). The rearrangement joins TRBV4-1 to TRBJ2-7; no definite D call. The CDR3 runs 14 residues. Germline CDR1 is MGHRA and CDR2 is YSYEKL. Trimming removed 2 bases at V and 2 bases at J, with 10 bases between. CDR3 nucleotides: TGCGCCAGCAGCCAAATGAGCAGTACCTACGAGCAGTACTTC. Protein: CASSQMSSTYEQYF.

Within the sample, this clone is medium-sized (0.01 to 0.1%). DNA for the CDR3: TGTGCCAGCCGGGGGAGGGTCGGCACTGAAGCTTTCTTT. Translated: CASRGRVGTEAFF. The chain employs TRBV9 and TRBJ1-1, with TRBD1 as a possible D gene (5 bases). V was shortened by 7 bases and J by 4 bases, with 14 bases between the two germline ends. The CDR3 covers 13 residues. Germline V gene data show CDR1 as SGDLS and CDR2 as YYNGEE.

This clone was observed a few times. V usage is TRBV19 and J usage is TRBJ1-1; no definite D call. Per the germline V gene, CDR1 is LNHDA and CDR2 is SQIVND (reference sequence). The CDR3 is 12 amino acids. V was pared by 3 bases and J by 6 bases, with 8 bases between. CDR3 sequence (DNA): TGTGCCAGTAGTATGACCCGGGCTGAAGCTTTCTTT. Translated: CASSMTRAEAFF.

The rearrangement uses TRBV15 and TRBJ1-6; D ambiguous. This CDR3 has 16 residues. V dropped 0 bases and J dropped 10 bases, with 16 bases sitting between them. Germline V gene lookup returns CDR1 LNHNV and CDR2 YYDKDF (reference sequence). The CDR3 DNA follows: TGTGCCACCAGCAGAGATCGGGAAAAAGGGCAATCACCCCTCCACTTT. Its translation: CATSRDREKGQSPLHF. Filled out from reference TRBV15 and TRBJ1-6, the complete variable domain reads DAMVIQNPRYQVTQFGKPVTLSCSQTLNHNVMYWYQQKSSQAPKLLFHYYDKDFNNEADTPDNFQSRRPNTSFCFLDIRSPGLGDTAMYLCATSRDREKGQSPLHFGNGTRLTVT.